A selection of T cell receptor beta chains follows, all from one sample in a study of cytomegalovirus exposure and HLA in healthy donors. Libraries were prepared by immunoSEQ multiplex PCR; TCRdb keeps only in-frame clonotypes and omits some of them. In the table there are approximately 170,000 clones, roughly 80% of which are singletons. What was sequenced was PBMCs. The source of these receptors is a young woman in good health and CMV-seronegative. CDR3s leave out the opening cysteine and the closing phenylalanine or tryptophan.

v_call: TRBV28
j_call: TRBJ2-7
cdr3_aa: ASTDGLAGDYEQY

v_call: TRBV5-1
j_call: TRBJ2-6
cdr3_aa: ASSKQGSGANVLT

v_call: TRBV18
j_call: TRBJ2-7
cdr3_aa: ASSQLAYSYEQY

v_call: TRBV6-6
j_call: TRBJ2-1
cdr3_aa: ASSDRNSEQF

v_call: TRBV7-6
j_call: TRBJ2-2
cdr3_aa: ASSLAVKGAVGELF

v_call: TRBV28
j_call: TRBJ1-4
cdr3_aa: ASSLWPTGGEPSYEKLF

v_call: TRBV14
j_call: TRBJ1-3
cdr3_aa: ASSKGHPLSGNTIY

v_call: TRBV6-5
j_call: TRBJ1-1
cdr3_aa: ASSKTGNTEAF

v_call: TRBV30
j_call: TRBJ2-2
cdr3_aa: AWRNRGKWELF

v_call: TRBV19
j_call: TRBJ1-5
cdr3_aa: ASRGQGNYQPQH

v_call: TRBV15
j_call: TRBJ2-7
cdr3_aa: ATSRDRVVSEQY